This TCR beta chain was documented in a study of metastatic and nonmetastatic thyroid tumors. Study-level results: Within blood and tumor, benign nodules reportedly had significantly lower TCR beta diversity than malignant thyroid tumors did.

From the PCR reads, TCRdb re-called clones with MiXCR. This sample yields fewer than 12,000 clones, of which 20% to 30% are seen a single time; roughly 9.2% belongs to the top ten. Prior to thyroid surgery, none of the patients had received any treatment. A remark on this clone: As yet, its antigen is unknown.

The specimen sequenced was tumor tissue. This receptor was taken from a female donor with papillary thyroid cancer or a benign thyroid nodule (not recorded which). Some clones in this sample may be carry-over from other donors' samples.

CDR3 sequence: CASSLGDSPYEQYF. The CDR3 coding sequence is TGTGCCAGCAGCTTGGGGGACAGCCCCTACGAGCAGTACTTC. The chain has TRBV5-5 and TRBJ2-7, with 7 bases that match TRBD1. From germline, CDR1 is SGHKS and CDR2 YYEKEE (reference sequence). The CDR3 loop spans 14 amino acids. The ends lost 0 bases at V and 2 bases at J; junction bases unmatched: 2.